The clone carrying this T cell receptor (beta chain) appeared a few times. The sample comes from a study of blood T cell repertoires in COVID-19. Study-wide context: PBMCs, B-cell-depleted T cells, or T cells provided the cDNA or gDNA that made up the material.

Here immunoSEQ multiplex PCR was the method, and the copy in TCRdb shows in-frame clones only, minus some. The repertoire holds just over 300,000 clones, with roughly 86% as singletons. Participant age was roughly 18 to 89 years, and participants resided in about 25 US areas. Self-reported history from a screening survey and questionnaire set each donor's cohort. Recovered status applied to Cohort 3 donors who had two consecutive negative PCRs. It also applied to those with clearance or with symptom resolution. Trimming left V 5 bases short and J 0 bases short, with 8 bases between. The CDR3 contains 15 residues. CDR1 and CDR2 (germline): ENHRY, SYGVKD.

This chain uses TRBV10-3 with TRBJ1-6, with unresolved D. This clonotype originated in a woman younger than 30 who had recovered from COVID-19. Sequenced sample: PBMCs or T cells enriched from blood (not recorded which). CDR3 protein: CAISLENSYNSPLHF. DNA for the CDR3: TGTGCCATCAGTTTGGAGAACTCCTATAATTCACCCCTCCACTTT.